These 4 T cell receptor beta chains came from one sample sequenced in a study of T-cell memory formation after mild COVID-19. TCRdb redid the calling of the 5' RACE reads with MiXCR, one entry per CDR3 protein. Among around 300,000 distinct CDR3 sequences listed, over 10% were seen once. Sequencing was carried out using PBMCs or a T cell subset sorted from them (not recorded which). Source of these receptors: a man in his late teens or twenties who had mild COVID-19 (a few samples of this study predate the infection). Cell type and time point are not known.

The V and J genes are TRBV5-4 and TRBJ2-5; perhaps TRBD2 as D (6 bases). Germline V gene sequence: CDR1 SGHNT, CDR2 YYREEE (reference sequence). Trimming shortened V by 5 bases and J by 5 bases, and 19 bases separated the two germline ends. The CDR3 extends over 15 amino acids. The CDR3 is CASSLSPGLAETQYF. DNA for the CDR3: TGTGCCAGCAGTCTGTCCCCGGGCCTAGCGGAGACCCAGTACTTC.

This clonotype was observed a few times. The V call is TRBV4-3, the J call TRBJ2-3; D might be TRBD2 (5 bases). Trimming shortened V by 1 base and J by 3 bases, and 11 bases separated the two germline ends. This CDR3 spans 15 amino acids. Germline loops: CDR1 LGHNA, CDR2 YSLEER. The CDR3 bases are TGCGCCAGCAGCCAAGGCGTTAGCGATACAGATACGCAGTATTTT. This codes for CASSQGVSDTDTQYF.

The chain carries TRBV6-5 and TRBJ2-5, with D perhaps TRBD2 (6 bases). The CDR3 contains 13 residues. Trimming shortened V by 10 bases and J by 4 bases, and 16 bases separated the two germline ends. CDR1 MNHEY and CDR2 SVGAGI come from the germline V gene. The CDR3 DNA reads TGTGCCATTCCGACCCGGGAGACAGAGACCCAGTACTTC. This encodes CAIPTRETETQYF.

This chain connects TRBV3-1 to TRBJ1-2, with D possibly TRBD1 on 5 matching bases. This CDR3 region has 13 residues. Germline V gene lookup returns CDR1 LGHDT and CDR2 YNNKEL (reference sequence). V lost 4 bases to trimming and J lost 4 bases, with 10 bases between them. The CDR3 here is CASSRDGGYGYTF. The CDR3 DNA reads as TGTGCCAGCAGCCGGGACGGCGGCTATGGCTACACCTTC.